What follows describes a single T cell receptor beta chain. Sample treatment: randomized to nivolumab then ipilimumab (arm A) or the reverse (arm B). Live CD3+CD8+ CD19− CD56− cells were sorted from PBMCs. These data originate in a study of sequential checkpoint blockade in melanoma. Study at large: Arm A got nivolumab then ipilimumab; arm B the reverse, 1:1. Both treatment sequences were followed by maintenance nivolumab.

The CDR3 runs 15 residues. Germline loops: CDR1 GTSNPN, CDR2 SVGIG (reference sequence). With V trimmed by 2 bases and J by 6 bases, 7 bases remained unmatched. The table came from immunoSEQ multiplex PCR; TCRdb's copy has only in-frame clones and leaves some out. The table shows under 13,000 clones, with around 60% occurring only once. Here the sequenced sample was CD8+ T cells sorted from blood (inferred from file names), taken from a patient given nivolumab and ipilimumab in sequence. V is TRBV30 and J is TRBJ1-2; TRBD1 agrees at 12 bases. The receptor's source is a human donor with melanoma. CDR3 DNA: TGTGCCTGGAGTAGTGGGACAGGGGGCGACGATGGCTACACCTTC. This sequence encodes CAWSSGTGGDDGYTF. The variable domain in full, with the rest retrieved from reference TRBV30 and TRBJ1-2, is SQTIHQWPATLVQPVGSPLSLECTVEGTSNPNLYWYRQAAGRGLQLLFYSVGIGQISSEVPQNLSASRPQDRQFILSSKKLLLSDSGFYLCAWSSGTGGDDGYTFGSGTRLTVV.